Listed here are 32 T cell receptor beta chains from one sample, sequenced in a study of T cells in Graves' hyperthyroidism and ophthalmopathy. The source material, RNA transcripts, was used to amplify TCR beta CDR3 regions. Researchers ran a first-round RT-PCR on the TCR CDR3 using the HTBI primer set. TCRdb passed the multiplex PCR reads through MiXCR, listing each CDR3 protein once. Counted here are more than 350,000 distinct CDR3 sequences, roughly 15% occurring once; the ten biggest clones make up roughly 19%. Sequenced sample: blood. These receptors originate from a woman aged 60-75 years with Graves' ophthalmopathy.

This clonotype was counted ten times or more. CDR3 coding DNA: TGCAGTGCCTACTGGACTAGTCCCCAAGAGACCCAGTACTTC. This sequence encodes CSAYWTSPQETQYF. V is TRBV20-1 and J is TRBJ2-5, with 7 bases lining up with TRBD2. Germline V gene lookup returns CDR1 DFQATT and CDR2 SNEGSKA (reference sequence). The CDR3 length is 14 residues. J lost 1 base, V lost 6 bases, and 8 bases had no gene match.

This sequence joins TRBV6-5 and TRBJ1-1, with TRBD1 matching 12 bases. The V gene end was trimmed by 2 bases and the J gene end by 4 bases; junction bases not matched to a gene: 5. Germline-derived CDR1 and CDR2 are MNHEY and SVGAGI. The CDR3 totals 16 residues. The CDR3 DNA reads as TGTGCCAGCAGTTACGGGACAGGGGGCTTGGGCACTGAAGCTTTCTTT. It yields the protein CASSYGTGGLGTEAFF.

This clonotype came up many times. The J gene is TRBJ2-2, the V gene TRBV5-1; 15 positions agree with TRBD2. The CDR3 runs 16 residues. V dropped 3 bases and J dropped 6; count of bases not matched to a gene: 3. Germline V lookup: CDR1 SGHRS, CDR2 YFSETQ. CDR3 residues: CASSWTSGRAPGELFF. In DNA form, the CDR3 reads TGCGCCAGCAGCTGGACTAGCGGGAGGGCCCCCGGGGAGCTGTTTTTT. Full variable domain (outside the CDR3, taken from reference TRBV5-1 and TRBJ2-2): KAGVTQTPRYLIKTRGQQVTLSCSPISGHRSVSWYQQTPGQGLQFLFEYFSETQRNKGNFPGRFSGRQFSNSRSEMNVSTLELGDSALYLCASSWTSGRAPGELFFGEGSRLTVL.

This clonotype was observed many times. This chain joins TRBV11-2 and TRBJ2-7; no clear D gene. CDR3 length: 14 amino acids. Between the trimmed V and J ends, which lost 1 base and 1 base, there was a span of 8 bases. Germline CDR1 SGHAT, CDR2 FQNNGV. The DNA for the CDR3 is TGTGCCAGCAGCTTAGCTATTGGTTCCTACGAGCAGTACTTC. Its protein product is CASSLAIGSYEQYF.

This clonotype showed up just a few times. The chain carries TRBV19 and TRBJ1-5; possibly TRBD1 for D (6 bases). Germline-derived CDR1 and CDR2 are LNHDA and SQIVND (reference sequence). This CDR3 comprises 13 residues. Trimming removed 7 bases from V and 6 bases from J, with 13 bases in between. CDR3 residues: CASTWTEGQPQHF. CDR3 DNA sequence: TGTGCCAGTACTTGGACAGAGGGTCAGCCCCAGCATTTT.

The rearrangement uses TRBV5-1 and TRBJ1-6, with TRBD1 matching over 7 bases. The CDR3 covers 16 residues. CDR1 and CDR2 (germline): SGHRS, YFSETQ. Losses at the gene ends were 4 bases for V and 4 bases for J; bases not matched to a gene: 8. The CDR3 DNA reads TGCGCCAGCAGCGATCCGGGACAGAGGTATAATTCACCCCTCCACTTT. Translating gives CASSDPGQRYNSPLHF.

This clonotype has at least ten counts. The rearrangement uses TRBV11-2 and TRBJ2-1; D may be TRBD2 (5 bases). V lost 4 bases and J 7 bases, leaving 14 bases between the germline ends. The CDR3 runs to 14 residues. The V gene's germline CDR1 is SGHAT and CDR2 FQNNGV. The CDR3 protein is CASSSDGIWNEQFF. CDR3 in DNA: TGTGCCAGCAGCTCAGACGGGATATGGAATGAGCAGTTCTTC.

The chain joins TRBV7-2 to TRBJ2-7; 9 bases agree with TRBD2. Germline CDR1 is SGHTA and CDR2 is FQGNSA. V dropped 6 bases and J dropped 5; count of bases not matched to a gene: 11. The CDR3 has 15 amino acids. The CDR3 sequence is CASRLAGRVEHEQYF. DNA for the CDR3: TGTGCCAGCAGACTAGCGGGCAGAGTAGAGCACGAGCAGTACTTC.

With respect to this clonotype: This may stem from a read error, because a much larger clone lies one nucleotide away. The chain links TRBV28 to TRBJ2-1; 13 nucleotides align to TRBD2. The ends lost 5 bases at V and 13 bases at J; junction bases unmatched: 2. The germline gives CDR1 MDHEN, CDR2 SYDVKM. The CDR3 length is 12 residues. The CDR3 region has the DNA TGTGCCAGCAGTCGGGGACTAGCGGGACAGTTCTTC. This translates into CASSRGLAGQFF.

The chain has TRBV5-8 and TRBJ2-4; no firm D call. The germline V gene encodes CDR1 SGHTS and CDR2 YDEGEE. Trimming stripped 2 bases from V and 0 bases from J, with 9 bases between. The CDR3 loop spans 15 amino acids. The CDR3 spells CASSFSFLAKNIQYF. CDR3 bases: TGTGCCAGCAGCTTTAGTTTCTTAGCCAAAAACATTCAGTACTTC.

This clonotype was seen only a few times. The rearrangement links TRBV5-8 to TRBJ2-7; 10 nucleotides match TRBD2. Trimming took 5 bases from V and 6 from J; bases not matched to a gene: 5. CDR3 length equals 13 residues. Germline-derived CDR1 and CDR2 are SGHTS and YDEGEE. The CDR3 DNA sequence: TGTGCCAGCAGAGCTAGCGGGAGTGGCGAGCAGTACTTC. Its translation: CASRASGSGEQYF.

This clonotype was picked up many times. The chain is built from TRBV30 and TRBJ1-5, with TRBD1 matching over 8 bases. Germline V gene data show CDR1 as GTSNPN and CDR2 as SVGIG (reference sequence). J gave up 6 bases and V 4 bases, and 8 bases lay outside the gene matches. The CDR3 is made up of 14 amino acids. The CDR3: CAWTQGQGAQPQHF. In DNA form, the CDR3 reads TGTGCCTGGACACAGGGCCAGGGGGCTCAGCCCCAGCATTTT.

This clonotype was seen repeatedly, ten times or more. The genes are TRBV20-1 and TRBJ1-1, with TRBD1 as a possible D gene (6 bases). Germline CDR1 reads DFQATT; CDR2 reads SNEGSKA (reference sequence). Trimming pared 7 bases from V and 9 bases from J, leaving 21 bases between. There are 13 residues in the CDR3. CDR3: CSVPGQGREQAFF. In DNA, the CDR3 is TGCAGTGTCCCGGGACAAGGAAGAGAGCAAGCTTTCTTT.

This clonotype has a count of ten or more. Here the CDR3 reads CASSFQRGSTDTQYF. CDR3 in DNA: TGTGCCAGCAGTTTTCAGCGGGGGAGCACAGATACGCAGTATTTT. The chain uses TRBV12-3 or TRBV12-4 and TRBJ2-3; TRBD2 matches at 8 bases. The CDR3 is made up of 15 amino acids. V trimming: 3 bases; J trimming: 0 bases; junction bases outside the gene matches: 2.

This clonotype was observed at least ten times. The rearrangement joins TRBV28 to TRBJ1-1; D gene ambiguous. Trimming removed 3 bases at V and 1 base at J, with 6 bases between. CDR3 size: 13 residues. The V gene's germline CDR1 is MDHEN and CDR2 SYDVKM. CDR3 in amino acids: CASSFDKNTEAFF. DNA for the CDR3: TGTGCCAGCAGTTTTGACAAGAACACTGAAGCTTTCTTT.

The CDR3 loop reads CASSTPGAVNEQFF. CDR3 nucleotides: TGTGCCAGTAGTACCCCAGGGGCGGTCAATGAGCAGTTCTTC. The V and J genes are TRBV11-2 and TRBJ2-1; TRBD1 is a possible D gene (6 bases). The germline V gene encodes CDR1 SGHAT and CDR2 FQNNGV. This CDR3 has 14 amino acids. V was cut by 9 bases and J by 6 bases, with 18 bases left in between.

On this clonotype: This may come from a read error, since a much larger clone is one base off. The rearrangement links TRBV2 to TRBJ1-4; tentatively, D is TRBD1 (6 bases). This CDR3 is built from 13 residues. Trimming removed 10 bases from V and 7 bases from J, with 16 bases in between. In germline, CDR1 is SNHLY, CDR2 FYNNEI. The DNA for the CDR3 is TGTGCCAACAGCGGACAGATCCGTGAAAAACTGTTTTTT. This sequence encodes CANSGQIREKLFF.

At least ten counts were recorded for this clonotype. The V and J genes are TRBV30 and TRBJ2-1; weak D call: TRBD2 (6 bases). Trimming removed 6 bases from V and 2 bases from J, with 11 bases in between. Germline V gene lookup returns CDR1 GTSNPN and CDR2 SVGIG (reference sequence). The CDR3 is made up of 13 amino acids. CDR3 protein: CACSGVPYNEQFF. Here the CDR3 DNA reads TGTGCCTGTTCGGGAGTTCCCTACAATGAGCAGTTCTTC.

In its sample, this clonotype was seen many times. The J gene is TRBJ1-2, the V gene TRBV28; unclear D gene. Germline CDR1 reads MDHEN; CDR2 reads SYDVKM. The CDR3 totals 15 residues. With 4 bases removed from V and 3 bases from J, the gap between germline ends came to 15 bases. DNA for the CDR3: TGTGCCAGCAGTTCCATCGTCGGGGTTGACTATGGCTACACCTTC. Its translation: CASSSIVGVDYGYTF.

On this clonotype: An end of the junction does not agree with germline; a read error may underlie this. The chain combines TRBV18 with TRBJ2-1; 11 bases agree with TRBD1. The V gene's germline CDR1 is KGHSH and CDR2 LQKENI. The CDR3 spans 15 residues. The DNA for the CDR3 is TGTGCCAGCTCACCCGGGACAGGGGGGCTCAATGGGCAGTTCTTC. This codes for CASSPGTGGLNGQFF.

The table lists this clonotype with a few counts. The rearrangement joins TRBV12-5 to TRBJ1-2; D is undetermined. Trimming took off 1 base at V and 1 base at J, with 1 base between the two ends. The CDR3 has 12 residues. The germline gives CDR1 LGHNT, CDR2 FRNRAP. The DNA for the CDR3 is TGTGCTAGTGGTTTGGATAACTATGGCTACACCTTC. Residues: CASGLDNYGYTF.

Ten or more counts support this clonotype. This rearrangement joins TRBV5-1 to TRBJ1-5; no clear D gene. The germline CDR1 and CDR2 sequences are SGHRS and YFSETQ. This CDR3 comprises 15 residues. V lost 0 bases, J lost 5 bases, and 12 bases lay in between. Written as DNA, the CDR3 is TGCGCCAGCAGCTTGGCCTCGGGGTCGGATCAGCCCCAGCATTTT. The encoded protein is CASSLASGSDQPQHF.

This clonotype was observed many times. In DNA, the CDR3 is TGCAGTGCTACACTAGCGGGCCTTCCATCCTACGAGCAGTACTTC. Translated: CSATLAGLPSYEQYF. V gene TRBV20-1 combines with J gene TRBJ2-7; 9 bases map to TRBD2. Germline CDR1 and CDR2: DFQATT and SNEGSKA (reference sequence). The V gene end was trimmed by 4 bases and the J gene end by 1 base; junction bases not matched to a gene: 8. The CDR3 covers 15 residues.

There are a few counts of this clonotype. The chain combines TRBV15 with TRBJ1-1; 11 bases are a match to TRBD1. J was trimmed by 4 bases and V by 3 bases; bases with no gene match: 7. This CDR3 is built from 16 residues. Germline assignment: CDR1 LNHNV and CDR2 YYDKDF (reference sequence). CDR3 protein: CATSRAGTGGVTEAFF. CDR3 in DNA: TGTGCCACCAGCAGGGCCGGGACAGGGGGAGTCACTGAAGCTTTCTTT. Variable domain in full (rest from reference TRBV15 and TRBJ1-1): DAMVIQNPRYQVTQFGKPVTLSCSQTLNHNVMYWYQQKSSQAPKLLFHYYDKDFNNEADTPDNFQSRRPNTSFCFLDIRSPGLGDTAMYLCATSRAGTGGVTEAFFGQGTRLTVV.

This clonotype came up many times. The chain couples TRBV3-1 to TRBJ1-1; possible D gene TRBD1, 5 bases. The length of the CDR3 is 16 residues. The germline V gene encodes CDR1 LGHDT and CDR2 YNNKEL (reference sequence). Trimming cost V 0 bases and J 4 bases, with 15 bases left between them. The CDR3, as DNA: TGTGCCAGCAGCCAAGATCGAGCAGGGCGAAGCACTGAAGCTTTCTTT. Encoded protein: CASSQDRAGRSTEAFF.

V usage is TRBV7-3 and J usage is TRBJ1-6; possible D gene TRBD1, 6 bases. The CDR3 covers 15 residues. The germline V gene has CDR1 SGHTA and CDR2 FQGTGA. V gave up 2 bases and J gave up 6 bases, with 11 bases separating them. CDR3 nucleotide sequence: TGTGCCAGCAGCTTAGCAGGGACAACTAATTCACCCCTCCACTTT. This sequence encodes CASSLAGTTNSPLHF.

This clonotype was counted many times. The chain employs TRBV12-3 or TRBV12-4 and TRBJ2-7; 9 bases map to TRBD1. The CDR3 extends over 16 amino acids. With 5 bases clipped from V and 2 bases from J, the junction kept 10 bases outside the gene matches. CDR3 bases: TGTGCCAGCAGTCCAAACCCGGGACAGGGTCCCTACGAGCAGTACTTC. It is translated as CASSPNPGQGPYEQYF.

Ten or more counts support this clonotype. The rearrangement joins TRBV28 to TRBJ2-3, with 10 bases matching TRBD2. CDR1 and CDR2 from the germline V gene are MDHEN and SYDVKM. There are 16 residues in the CDR3. V was clipped by 6 bases and J by 7 bases; unmatched bases: 13. The CDR3 DNA reads as TGTGCCAGCAGCCCCCCCTCCCTAGCGGGAGAGTATACGCAGTATTTT. Translated: CASSPPSLAGEYTQYF. Full variable domain (outside the CDR3, taken from reference TRBV28 and TRBJ2-3): DVKVTQSSRYLVKRTGEKVFLECVQDMDHENMFWYRQDPGLGLRLIYFSYDVKMKEKGDIPEGYSVSREKKERFSLILESASTNQTSMYLCASSPPSLAGEYTQYFGPGTRLTVL.

This clonotype was picked up many times. The rearrangement links TRBV20-1 to TRBJ1-5; unclear D gene. This CDR3 has 13 residues. Per germline, CDR1 DFQATT and CDR2 SNEGSKA (reference sequence). V dropped 4 bases and J dropped 0 bases, with 7 bases sitting between them. Written as DNA, the CDR3 is TGCAGTGCTATTAGGGATAGCAATCAGCCCCAGCATTTT. It codes for CSAIRDSNQPQHF.

The table lists this clonotype with many counts. This chain joins TRBV11-2 and TRBJ2-1, with D tentatively TRBD2 (6 bases). The CDR3 consists of 19 residues. V was pared by 1 base and J by 4 bases, with 23 bases between. The germline V gene encodes CDR1 SGHAT and CDR2 FQNNGV. CDR3 amino acids: CASSLGVGGAGRTYNEQFF. The CDR3 DNA sequence: TGTGCCAGCAGCTTAGGGGTCGGTGGGGCAGGGAGGACGTACAATGAGCAGTTCTTC.

V gene TRBV10-3 combines with J gene TRBJ2-7; TRBD2 aligns across 12 bases. V was pared by 0 bases and J by 4 bases, with 1 base of the junction left unmatched. Germline V gene sequence: CDR1 ENHRY, CDR2 SYGVKD. The CDR3 loop spans 15 amino acids. The CDR3 spells CAISESGLAGYEQYF. The CDR3 nucleotides read TGTGCCATCAGTGAGTCCGGACTAGCGGGATACGAGCAGTACTTC.

This clonotype was found once. This CDR3 reads CASRRAGGDTQYF. The CDR3 coding sequence is TGTGCCAGCAGGAGGGCCGGGGGGGATACGCAGTATTTT. The chain employs TRBV12-3 or TRBV12-4 and TRBJ2-3; 7 bases map to TRBD2. The length of the CDR3 is 13 residues. V shed 6 bases, J shed 6 bases, and the junction held 6 bases outside the gene matches.